These 22 T cell receptor beta chains came from one sample sequenced in a study of beta chain features in type 1 diabetes. The authors reverse transcribed all of the isolated RNA, so sequencing captured expressed TCRB transcripts. Assay used: immunoSEQ multiplex PCR; TCRdb lists only in-frame clones, some missing. The table has around 320,000 clones, about 15% seen once. The specimen sequenced was central memory CD4+ T cells from blood. These receptor sequences come from a man younger than 40 in good health.

This clone was counted ten times or more. J is TRBJ1-2 and V is TRBV2; 7 positions agree with TRBD1. Trimming cost V 6 bases and J 6 bases; bases outside gene matches: 7. CDR3 length equals 13 residues. From germline, CDR1 is SNHLY and CDR2 FYNNEI. CDR3 bases: TGTGCCAGCAGGGACAGGTCCCTGGATGGCTACACCTTC. This sequence encodes CASRDRSLDGYTF.

The rearrangement joins TRBV4-3 to TRBJ2-1; 7 bases fit TRBD2. The V gene's germline CDR1 is LGHNA and CDR2 YSLEER. CDR3 length equals 15 residues. The J segment lost 8 bases and the V segment lost 3 bases, leaving 10 bases of the junction unmatched. For the CDR3, the DNA is TGCGCCAGCAGCCAGAACCGACTAGCCCTAGATGAGCAGTTCTTC. Translating gives CASSQNRLALDEQFF.

V usage is TRBV2 and J usage is TRBJ1-3; no definite D call. Looked up from germline, CDR1 is SNHLY and CDR2 is FYNNEI. CDR3 size: 12 residues. Trimming pared 8 bases from V and 4 bases from J, leaving 9 bases between. This CDR3 reads CASAGGGNTIYF. The CDR3 DNA is TGTGCCAGCGCGGGAGGGGGAAACACCATATATTTT.

This clone was recorded a few times. The genes are TRBV9 and TRBJ2-1, with a weak D call TRBD1 (6 bases). In germline, CDR1 is SGDLS, CDR2 YYNGEE. V was cut by 0 bases and J by 10 bases, with 11 bases left in between. The CDR3 sequence is 13 residues long. CDR3 DNA sequence: TGTGCCAGCAGCGTAGGTGACAGGCGGGAGCAGTTCTTC. Amino acid sequence: CASSVGDRREQFF.

A few counts support this clone. The rearrangement joins TRBV13 to TRBJ2-7; 10 bases agree with TRBD1. This CDR3 contains 13 residues. Germline assignment: CDR1 PRHDT and CDR2 FYEKMQ (reference sequence). V was clipped by 1 base and J by 12 bases; unmatched bases: 6. The DNA for the CDR3 is TGTGCCAGCAGCTTAGAGAGACAGGGGGCCATGTACGTC. It is translated as CASSLERQGAMYV.

The sample holds a few counts of this clone. V usage is TRBV6-5 and J usage is TRBJ2-1, with D unclear. This CDR3 is built from 12 residues. The V and J ends lost 6 bases and 6 bases respectively, with 9 bases between them. Germline V gene data show CDR1 as MNHEY and CDR2 as SVGAGI. The DNA of the CDR3 is TGTGCCAGCAGAAAAAGTTCCAATGAGCAGTTCTTC. This encodes CASRKSSNEQFF.

This clone showed up many times. The same CDR3 also results from other DNA sequences found in this sample. The chain combines TRBV7-2 with TRBJ2-7; D unclear. The CDR3 totals 15 residues. The germline CDR1 and CDR2 sequences are SGHTA and FQGNSA. V was clipped by 0 bases and J by 4 bases, with 13 bases between them. CDR3 coding DNA: TGTGCCAGCAGCTTAGCGAGGAGAGGTGATTACGAGCAGTACTTC. Translation gives CASSLARRGDYEQYF.

There are a few counts of this clone. The CDR3 spells CSASFADTQYF. The CDR3, as DNA: TGCAGTGCTAGTTTTGCAGATACGCAGTATTTT. The chain employs TRBV20-1 and TRBJ2-3; D is ambiguous. The CDR3 has 11 residues. V lost 3 bases to trimming and J lost 4 bases, with 5 bases between them. Germline assignment: CDR1 DFQATT and CDR2 SNEGSKA (reference sequence).

There are a few counts of this clone. CDR3 nucleotide sequence: TGTGCCAGCAGCTCGTCAGGGTCCGAGCAGTACTTC. Its translation: CASSSSGSEQYF. The chain joins TRBV12-2 to TRBJ2-7; the table gives TRBD1 as D, unverified against the DNA. TRBV12-2 is flagged as a pseudogene. The CDR3 contains 12 residues.

In its sample, this clone was seen many times. V is TRBV5-4 and J is TRBJ1-3, with 8 bases that match TRBD1. The V gene end was trimmed by 9 bases and the J gene end by 4 bases; junction bases not matched to a gene: 6. The CDR3 consists of 13 residues. The germline gives CDR1 SGHNT, CDR2 YYREEE (reference sequence). CDR3 DNA: TGTGCCACGACCTGGGACAGGGGAAACACCATATATTTT. Its translation: CATTWDRGNTIYF.

This chain connects TRBV7-9 to TRBJ1-4; 7 nucleotides line up with TRBD1. The CDR3 has 16 residues. Germline CDR1 reads SEHNR; CDR2 reads FQNEAQ (reference sequence). V lost 4 bases and J lost 3; bases outside the gene matches: 8. CDR3 in amino acids: CASSSITGDPNEKLFF. CDR3 nucleotide sequence: TGTGCCAGCAGCTCCATTACAGGGGACCCTAATGAAAAACTGTTTTTT.

This clone has more than one count but fewer than ten. This chain links TRBV7-7 with TRBJ2-1; TRBD2 agrees at 8 bases. The CDR3 loop spans 16 amino acids. CDR1 is SSHAT, CDR2 FNYEAQ, per germline (reference sequence). Trimming at V came to 5 bases and at J to 0 bases, leaving 6 bases not matched to a gene. CDR3 DNA sequence: TGTGCCAGCAGCCAAAGCGGGGGTAACTCCTACAATGAGCAGTTCTTC. Its protein product is CASSQSGGNSYNEQFF.

The table lists this clone with many counts. This chain joins TRBV6-6 and TRBJ1-1; tentatively, D is TRBD1 (6 bases). V was clipped by 7 bases and J by 4 bases, with 13 bases between them. The CDR3 extends over 13 amino acids. CDR1 MNHNY and CDR2 SVGAGI come from the germline V gene (reference sequence). For the CDR3, the DNA is TGTGCCAGCAATTCCGGCAGGGGCACTGAAGCTTTCTTT. It is translated as CASNSGRGTEAFF.

This clone was seen at least ten times. This rearrangement joins TRBV14 to TRBJ2-1, with D tentatively TRBD2 (5 bases). Germline CDR1 is SGHDN and CDR2 is FVKESK. The CDR3 contains 13 residues. The germline V and J ends were trimmed by 1 base and 9 bases, with 10 bases remaining between them. CDR3 sequence (DNA): TGTGCCAGCAGCCAAGTATTCCGGGGTGAGCAGTTCTTC. Translated, it gives CASSQVFRGEQFF.

This clone came up a few times. The V and J genes are TRBV18 and TRBJ1-1; 8 nucleotides align to TRBD1. V lost 5 bases, J lost 4 bases, and 12 bases stayed unmatched. In germline, CDR1 is KGHSH, CDR2 LQKENI. The CDR3 is 16 amino acids. The CDR3 DNA reads as TGTGCCAGCTCATCGGACAGGGTGAAACTGGGCACTGAAGCTTTCTTT. This translates into CASSSDRVKLGTEAFF.

The chain has TRBV5-4 and TRBJ1-1; TRBD1 matches at 8 bases. CDR3 size: 14 residues. Looked up from germline, CDR1 is SGHNT and CDR2 is YYREEE (reference sequence). Losses at the gene ends were 4 bases for V and 6 bases for J; bases not matched to a gene: 8. In DNA, the CDR3 is TGTGCCAGCAGCCCCGGACAGGGCTTAGCTGAAGCTTTCTTT. It codes for CASSPGQGLAEAFF.

The table lists this clone with a few counts. The chain has TRBV5-4 and TRBJ2-7; no clear D gene. Germline assignment: CDR1 SGHNT and CDR2 YYREEE (reference sequence). V lost 0 bases and J 5 bases, leaving 9 bases between the germline ends. The CDR3 sequence is 13 residues long. CDR3 sequence reads: CASSLGPADEQYF. The CDR3 DNA sequence: TGTGCCAGCAGCTTGGGTCCGGCCGACGAGCAGTACTTC.

The chain employs TRBV6-1 and TRBJ2-7, with 9 bases lining up with TRBD2. V was pared by 8 bases and J by 3 bases, with 5 bases of the junction left unmatched. Germline V gene sequence: CDR1 MNHNS, CDR2 SASEGT. CDR3 length equals 13 residues. This CDR3 reads CASSATSGYEQYV. CDR3 nucleotide sequence: TGTGCCAGCTCCGCGACTAGCGGCTACGAGCAGTACGTC.

The chain employs TRBV15 and TRBJ1-5; 8 positions agree with TRBD1. Germline CDR1 reads LNHNV; CDR2 reads YYDKDF (reference sequence). V was pared by 0 bases and J by 6 bases, with 10 bases of the junction left unmatched. CDR3 size: 17 residues. CDR3 DNA sequence: TGTGCCACCAGCAGAGATTGGACAGGGAGAGGCAGTCAGCCCCAGCATTTT. Its translation: CATSRDWTGRGSQPQHF.

The sample holds a few counts of this clone. The V call is TRBV25-1, the J call TRBJ1-2; maybe TRBD1 (5 bases). The CDR3 consists of 16 residues. V gave up 1 base and J gave up 4 bases, with 16 bases separating them. Germline-derived CDR1 and CDR2 are MGHDK and SYGVNS. The CDR3 loop is CASSESPTAGLYGYTF. CDR3 sequence (DNA): TGTGCCAGCAGTGAATCCCCCACAGCGGGGCTCTATGGCTACACCTTC.

This chain connects TRBV2 to TRBJ2-2; the match to TRBD2 covers 8 bases. Germline loops: CDR1 SNHLY, CDR2 FYNNEI. The CDR3 contains 15 residues. V shed 6 bases and J 0 bases; nucleotides not matched to a gene: 3. CDR3 DNA sequence: TGTGCCAGCAGAATAGCGGGAACGAACACCGGGGAGCTGTTTTTT. It yields the protein CASRIAGTNTGELFF.

The rearrangement links TRBV18 to TRBJ2-5; 11 nucleotides line up with TRBD1. CDR3 length: 20 residues. The germline V gene has CDR1 KGHSH and CDR2 LQKENI. V lost 1 base, J lost 5 bases, and 18 bases stayed unmatched. CDR3 sequence (DNA): TGTGCCAGCTCACCACGAACGGACAGGGGGCGTGCGATGCGTACGGAGACCCAGTACTTC. Translating it yields CASSPRTDRGRAMRTETQYF.